Here is one TCR beta chain with its context. Antigen specificity is unknown. TCRdb's table, derived via immunoSEQ multiplex PCR, lists solely in-frame clones and lacks some. The repertoire holds over 5,000 clones, with 60% to 80% as singletons. Blood specimens came from baseline, cycle 4 day 1, and cycle 7 day 1. This specimen comes from a study of OX40 agonist ivuxolimab in advanced cancers. Study information: Hepatocellular carcinoma, melanoma, renal cell or head and neck cancer occurred in dose-escalation patients.

Germline assignment: CDR1 SGHAT and CDR2 FQNNGV. The CDR3 is 16 amino acids. Losses at the gene ends were 6 bases for V and 2 bases for J; bases not matched to a gene: 8. Notes on the study in general: CD8+ T cells showed, on average, more clonal expansion than CD4+ cells. At 0.1 to 3.0 mg/kg and by week 6, CD4+ and CD8+ T cells in the blood had expanded clonally.

The chain uses TRBV11-2 and TRBJ2-5; 11 nucleotides match TRBD2. The source is an adult with an advanced solid tumor such as melanoma, head and neck, liver or kidney cancer. The sequencing used CD4+ or CD8+ T cells sorted from blood, collected in a trial of the OX40 agonist ivuxolimab. CDR3: CASRAGTSGEQETQYF. The CDR3 nucleotides are TGTGCCAGCAGAGCCGGGACTAGCGGTGAGCAAGAGACCCAGTACTTC.